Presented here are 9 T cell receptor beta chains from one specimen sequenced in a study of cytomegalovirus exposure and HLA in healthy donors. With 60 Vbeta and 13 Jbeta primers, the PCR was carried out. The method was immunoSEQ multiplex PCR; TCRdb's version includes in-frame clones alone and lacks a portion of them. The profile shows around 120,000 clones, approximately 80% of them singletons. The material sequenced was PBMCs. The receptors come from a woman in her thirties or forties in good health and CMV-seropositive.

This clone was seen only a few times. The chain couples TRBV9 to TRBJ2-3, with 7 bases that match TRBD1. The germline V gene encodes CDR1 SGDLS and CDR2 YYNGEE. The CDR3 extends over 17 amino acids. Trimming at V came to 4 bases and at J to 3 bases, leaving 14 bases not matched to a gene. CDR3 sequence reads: CASSPRTGPLATDTQYF. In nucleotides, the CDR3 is TGTGCCAGCAGCCCGCGGACAGGACCGCTCGCAACAGATACGCAGTATTTT.

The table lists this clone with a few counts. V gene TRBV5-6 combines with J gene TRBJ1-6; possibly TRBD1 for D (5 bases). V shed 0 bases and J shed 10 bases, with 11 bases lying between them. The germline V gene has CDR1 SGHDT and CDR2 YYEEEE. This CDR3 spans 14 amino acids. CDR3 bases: TGTGCCAGCAGCTTGGTTCGGGGGGGATCACCCCTCCACTTT. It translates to CASSLVRGGSPLHF.

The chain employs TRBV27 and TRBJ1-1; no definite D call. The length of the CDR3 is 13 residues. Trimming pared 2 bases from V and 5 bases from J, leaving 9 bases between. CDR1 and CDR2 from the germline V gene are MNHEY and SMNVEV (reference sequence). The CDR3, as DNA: TGTGCCAGCAGTTTAACGGTTTGGACTGAAGCTTTCTTT. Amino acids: CASSLTVWTEAFF.

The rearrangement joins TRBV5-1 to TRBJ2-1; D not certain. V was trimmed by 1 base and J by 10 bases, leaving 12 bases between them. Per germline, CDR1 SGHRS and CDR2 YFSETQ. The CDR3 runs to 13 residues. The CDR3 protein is CASSLRAFQEQFF. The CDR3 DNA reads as TGCGCCAGCAGCTTGAGAGCGTTTCAGGAGCAGTTCTTC.

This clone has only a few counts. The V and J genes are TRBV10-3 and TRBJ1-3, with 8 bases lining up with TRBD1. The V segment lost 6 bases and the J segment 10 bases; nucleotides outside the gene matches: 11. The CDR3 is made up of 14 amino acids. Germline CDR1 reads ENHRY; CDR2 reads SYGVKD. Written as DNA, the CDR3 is TGTGCCATCAGGGCGGACAGGGAAGGTCCGACCATATATTTT. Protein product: CAIRADREGPTIYF.

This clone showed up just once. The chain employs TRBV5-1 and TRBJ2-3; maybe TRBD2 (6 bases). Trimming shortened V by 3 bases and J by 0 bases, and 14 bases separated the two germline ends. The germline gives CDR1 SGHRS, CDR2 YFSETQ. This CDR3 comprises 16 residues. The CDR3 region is CASSSEGRGSTDTQYF. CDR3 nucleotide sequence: TGCGCCAGCAGCTCAGAGGGACGGGGGAGCACAGATACGCAGTATTTT.

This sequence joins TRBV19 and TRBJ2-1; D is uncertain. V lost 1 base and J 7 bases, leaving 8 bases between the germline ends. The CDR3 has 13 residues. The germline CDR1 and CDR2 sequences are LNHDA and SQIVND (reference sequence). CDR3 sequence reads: CASSIGTENEQFF. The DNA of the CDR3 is TGTGCCAGTAGTATAGGAACGGAGAATGAGCAGTTCTTC.

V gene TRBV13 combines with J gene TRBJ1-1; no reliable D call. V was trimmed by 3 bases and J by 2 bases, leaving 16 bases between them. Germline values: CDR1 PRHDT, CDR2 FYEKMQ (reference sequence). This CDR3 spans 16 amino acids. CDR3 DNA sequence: TGTGCCAGCAGCTTGGGTCTGACGAGACAAAACACTGAAGCTTTCTTT. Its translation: CASSLGLTRQNTEAFF. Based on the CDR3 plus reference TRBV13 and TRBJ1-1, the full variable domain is AAGVIQSPRHLIKEKRETATLKCYPIPRHDTVYWYQQGPGQDPQFLISFYEKMQSDKGSIPDRFSAQQFSDYHSELNMSSLELGDSALYFCASSLGLTRQNTEAFFGQGTRLTVV.

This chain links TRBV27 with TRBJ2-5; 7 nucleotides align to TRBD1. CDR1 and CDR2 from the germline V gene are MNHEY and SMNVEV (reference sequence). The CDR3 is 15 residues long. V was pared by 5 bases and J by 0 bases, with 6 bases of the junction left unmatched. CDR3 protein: CASSELQGYQETQYF. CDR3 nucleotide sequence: TGTGCCAGCAGTGAACTACAGGGGTACCAAGAGACCCAGTACTTC.